This T cell receptor beta chain was found in a study of blood T cell repertoires in COVID-19. The overall study: Samples came from the United States, Italy and Spain, spanning acute and convalescent COVID-19. T cells, B-cell-depleted T cells, or PBMCs provided the cDNA or gDNA that served as material.

Source study methods: Reference gene primer amplification in the assay estimated nucleated cell counts. Measured with immunoSEQ multiplex PCR; TCRdb has only the in-frame clones, and not every one. V, J and clone size derive from that table, while D and trimming were established from the DNA sequence. This repertoire shows 300,000 to 400,000 clones, roughly 90% found once; its top ten account for around 0.97%. V was pared by 8 bases and J by 6 bases, with 19 bases between. CDR1 is MNHEY and CDR2 is SMNVEV in the germline V gene (reference sequence). The CDR3 covers 14 residues. Participant-given clinical history determined each cohort assignment.

The sequencing sample was made of PBMCs or T cells enriched from blood (not recorded which). The clonotype originates from a woman aged 25-40 years with acute COVID-19. This sequence joins TRBV27 and TRBJ1-1; D is possibly TRBD1 (6 bases). The CDR3 spells CASQRRGGIPEAFF. DNA for the CDR3: TGTGCCAGCCAGAGGCGAGGGGGAATCCCTGAAGCTTTCTTT.